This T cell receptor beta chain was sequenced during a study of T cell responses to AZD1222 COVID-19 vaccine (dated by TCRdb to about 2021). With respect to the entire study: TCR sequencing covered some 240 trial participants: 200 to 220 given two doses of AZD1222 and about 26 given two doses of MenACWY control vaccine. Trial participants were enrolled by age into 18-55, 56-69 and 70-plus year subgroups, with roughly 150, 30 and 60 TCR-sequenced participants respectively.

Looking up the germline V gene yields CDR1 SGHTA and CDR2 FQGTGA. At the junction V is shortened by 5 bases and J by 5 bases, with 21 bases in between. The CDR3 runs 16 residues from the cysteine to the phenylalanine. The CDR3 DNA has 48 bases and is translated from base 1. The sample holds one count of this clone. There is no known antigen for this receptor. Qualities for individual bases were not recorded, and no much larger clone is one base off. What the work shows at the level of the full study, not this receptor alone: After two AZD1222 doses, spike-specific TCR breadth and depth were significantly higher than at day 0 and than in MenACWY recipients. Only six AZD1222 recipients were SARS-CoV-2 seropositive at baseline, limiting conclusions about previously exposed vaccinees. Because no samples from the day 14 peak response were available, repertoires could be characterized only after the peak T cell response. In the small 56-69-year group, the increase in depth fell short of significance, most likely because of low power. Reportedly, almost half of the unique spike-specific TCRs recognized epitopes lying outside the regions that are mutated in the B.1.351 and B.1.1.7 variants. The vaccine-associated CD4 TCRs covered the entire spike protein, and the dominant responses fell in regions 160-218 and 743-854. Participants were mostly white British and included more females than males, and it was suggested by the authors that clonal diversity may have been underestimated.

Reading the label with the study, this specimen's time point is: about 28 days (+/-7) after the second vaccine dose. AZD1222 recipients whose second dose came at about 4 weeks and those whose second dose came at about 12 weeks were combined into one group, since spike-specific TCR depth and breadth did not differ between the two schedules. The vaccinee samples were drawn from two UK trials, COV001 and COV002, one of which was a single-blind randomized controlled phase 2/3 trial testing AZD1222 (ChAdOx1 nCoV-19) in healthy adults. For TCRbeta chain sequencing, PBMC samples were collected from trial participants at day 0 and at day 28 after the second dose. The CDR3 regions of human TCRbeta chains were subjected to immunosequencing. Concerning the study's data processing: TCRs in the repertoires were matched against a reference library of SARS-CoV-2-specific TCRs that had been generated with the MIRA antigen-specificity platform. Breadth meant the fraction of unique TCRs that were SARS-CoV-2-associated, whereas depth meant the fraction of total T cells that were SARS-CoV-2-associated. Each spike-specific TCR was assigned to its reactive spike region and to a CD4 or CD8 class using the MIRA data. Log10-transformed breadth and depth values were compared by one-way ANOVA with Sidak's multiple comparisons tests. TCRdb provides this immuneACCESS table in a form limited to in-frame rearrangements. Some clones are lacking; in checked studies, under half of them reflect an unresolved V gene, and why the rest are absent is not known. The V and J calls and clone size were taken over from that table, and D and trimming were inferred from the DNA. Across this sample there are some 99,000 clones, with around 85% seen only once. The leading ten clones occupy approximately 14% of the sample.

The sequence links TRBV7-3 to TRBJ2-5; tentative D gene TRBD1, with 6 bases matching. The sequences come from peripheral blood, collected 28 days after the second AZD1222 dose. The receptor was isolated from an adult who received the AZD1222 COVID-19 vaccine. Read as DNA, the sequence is TGTGCCAGCAGCAAAGGGTTAGCGAGGGGGTCCGAGACCCAGTACTTC. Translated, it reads CASSKGLARGSETQYF.